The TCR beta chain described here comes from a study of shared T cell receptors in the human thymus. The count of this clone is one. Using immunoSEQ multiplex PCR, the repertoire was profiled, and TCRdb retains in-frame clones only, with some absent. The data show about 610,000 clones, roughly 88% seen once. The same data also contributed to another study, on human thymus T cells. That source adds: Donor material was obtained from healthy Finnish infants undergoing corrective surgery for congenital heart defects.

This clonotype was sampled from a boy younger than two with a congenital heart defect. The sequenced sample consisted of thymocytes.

CDR3 sequence: CASSLSSFAQGRSVLSYNEQFF. CDR3 DNA sequence: TGTGCCAGCAGTTTATCCTCATTTGCACAGGGCAGGTCGGTTCTGTCCTACAATGAGCAGTTCTTC. The chain employs TRBV28 and TRBJ2-1; D possibly corresponds to TRBD1 (6 bases). The CDR3 length is 22 residues. Germline V lookup: CDR1 MDHEN, CDR2 SYDVKM. V lost 1 base to trimming and J lost 1 base, with 29 bases between them.